The 8 T cell receptor beta chains below were found in one sample sequenced in a study of T cells in Graves' hyperthyroidism and ophthalmopathy. The source material, RNA transcripts, was used to amplify TCR beta CDR3 regions. HTBI primers were the set used in a first-round RT-PCR of the TCR CDR3. One entry per CDR3 protein results from TCRdb running MiXCR on the multiplex PCR reads. The sample shows almost 600,000 distinct CDR3 sequences, about 15% of them seen only once. The material sequenced was blood. The receptors originated from a woman in her twenties or thirties with Graves' hyperthyroidism that later progressed to Graves' ophthalmopathy.

This clonotype was seen at least ten times. The J gene is TRBJ2-1, the V gene TRBV3-2; no DNA check was done on the table's D call, TRBD2. TRBV3-2 is classified as a pseudogene. This CDR3 is 18 amino acids long. The CDR3 reads CASSQDLLAFSSYNEQFF. The CDR3 DNA follows: TGTGCCAGCAGCCAAGACTTACTAGCTTTCAGCTCCTACAATGAGCAGTTCTTC.

This clonotype was counted at least ten times. V gene TRBV30 combines with J gene TRBJ1-2, with 7 positions matching TRBD1. This CDR3 is built from 14 residues. V shed 3 bases, J shed 6 bases, and the junction held 10 bases outside the gene matches. Per germline, CDR1 GTSNPN and CDR2 SVGIG (reference sequence). CDR3 amino acids: CAWSPLRGGNGYTF. As DNA, the CDR3 is TGTGCCTGGAGCCCCCTTAGAGGGGGCAATGGCTACACCTTC.

There are many counts of this clonotype. This sequence joins TRBV3-1 and TRBJ2-7; 9 bases align to TRBD2. Germline CDR1 reads LGHDT; CDR2 reads YNNKEL (reference sequence). This CDR3 has 14 residues. The J segment lost 3 bases and the V segment lost 4 bases, leaving 4 bases of the junction unmatched. For the CDR3, the DNA is TGTGCCAGCAGCCGCTTAGCGGGGGTCTACGAGCAGTACTTC. Amino acid sequence: CASSRLAGVYEQYF.

This clonotype was counted many times. The J gene is TRBJ2-2, the V gene TRBV28; 10 nucleotides line up with TRBD2. Unmatched junction bases numbered 7, after V lost 2 bases and J lost 7 bases. Looked up from germline, CDR1 is MDHEN and CDR2 is SYDVKM. The CDR3 runs to 16 residues. CDR3 sequence reads: CASSLRLAGANGELFF. In nucleotides, the CDR3 is TGTGCCAGCAGTTTAAGGCTAGCGGGAGCAAACGGGGAGCTGTTTTTT.

This clonotype was detected ten times or more. The chain joins TRBV12-3 or TRBV12-4 to TRBJ2-7; a weak D match, TRBD2 (5 bases). The CDR3 consists of 12 residues. Trimming removed 1 base from V and 6 bases from J, with 7 bases in between. CDR3 DNA sequence: TGTGCCAGCAGTTTAGTACGGGGCGAGCAGTACTTC. The encoded protein is CASSLVRGEQYF.

This clonotype was recorded a few times. An end of the junction differs from the germline gene, which may be a read error. This CDR3 reads CARSVAGRIETQYF. The CDR3 DNA follows: TGTGCCCGGAGTGTAGCGGGACGAATAGAGACCCAGTACTTC. This chain joins TRBV30 and TRBJ2-5; 8 nucleotides line up with TRBD2. CDR1 is GTSNPN and CDR2 is SVGIG in the germline V gene (reference sequence). CDR3 length equals 14 residues.

The J gene is TRBJ1-2, the V gene TRBV7-2, with unresolved D. This CDR3 comprises 16 residues. Germline loops: CDR1 SGHTA, CDR2 FQGNSA. Deletions cut 1 base from V and 3 bases from J, with 15 bases between. The CDR3 bases are TGTGCCAGCAGCTTAGAGTCGGCAGGCCGTTACTATGGCTACACCTTC. The encoded protein is CASSLESAGRYYGYTF.

The chain uses TRBV7-9 and TRBJ2-4; D not certain. Trimming removed 9 bases at V and 1 base at J, with 13 bases between. Germline V gene data show CDR1 as SEHNR and CDR2 as FQNEAQ (reference sequence). The CDR3 has 14 amino acids. DNA of the CDR3: TGTGCCAGTAGTCCTCAAGGGGCCAAAAACATTCAGTACTTC. Encoded protein: CASSPQGAKNIQYF.